These 5 T cell receptor beta chains share one sample of origin, sequenced in a study of shared clonotypes between healthy human individuals (dated by TCRdb to 2020 to 2022). Libraries were built with the immunoSEQ multiplex PCR assay. Drawn from immuneACCESS, this table holds only the in-frame rearrangements with V and J called that TCRdb kept. Clones are partly lost; checked studies trace under half to an unresolved V gene and leave the rest unexplained. The sample table records over 95,000 clones; about 62% of these occur just once. 20% to 25% of the sample is held by the ten biggest clonotypes. The material sequenced was memory CD8+ T cells sorted from blood. Sample cell subset or site, as interpreted from the label and publication: CD45RO+ cells pooled with CCR7-negative TemRA cells. The receptors derive from a woman in her thirties in good health.

This sequence joins TRBV2 and TRBJ1-2; unclear D gene. V gave up 5 bases and J gave up 8 bases, with 9 bases separating them. The CDR3 extends over 11 amino acids. In germline, CDR1 is SNHLY, CDR2 FYNNEI. This chain's CDR3 is CASSQPGGYTF. CDR3 bases: TGTGCCAGCAGTCAACCTGGCGGCTACACCTTC.

This clone turned up a few times. Here the CDR3 reads CASSLGPGSPIEQYF. The CDR3 DNA reads TGTGCCAGCAGCTTAGGCCCAGGGTCCCCCATCGAGCAGTACTTC. The V gene is TRBV5-6, the J gene TRBJ2-7, with D possibly matching TRBD1 (5 bases). The ends were cut back, 2 bases at V and 6 bases at J, with 18 bases in the middle. Germline CDR1 and CDR2: SGHDT and YYEEEE. The CDR3 totals 15 residues.

This chain joins TRBV19 and TRBJ1-2; 11 bases are a match to TRBD1. V trimming: 4 bases; J trimming: 2 bases; junction bases outside the gene matches: 9. In germline, CDR1 is LNHDA, CDR2 SQIVND (reference sequence). The CDR3 has 17 amino acids. CDR3: CASSTGPGQGANYGYTF. The CDR3 nucleotides are TGTGCCAGTAGTACCGGCCCCGGACAGGGGGCGAACTATGGCTACACCTTC.

The chain carries TRBV28 and TRBJ2-7, with D possibly TRBD1 on 6 matching bases. Trimming shortened V by 6 bases and J by 3 bases, and 18 bases separated the two germline ends. The CDR3 is made up of 15 amino acids. Germline V lookup: CDR1 MDHEN, CDR2 SYDVKM. This CDR3 is CASSSPWTDVYEQYF. In DNA form, the CDR3 reads TGTGCCAGCAGCTCCCCGTGGACAGACGTCTACGAGCAGTACTTC. The variable domain in full, completed from reference TRBV28 and TRBJ2-7, reads DVKVTQSSRYLVKRTGEKVFLECVQDMDHENMFWYRQDPGLGLRLIYFSYDVKMKEKGDIPEGYSVSREKKERFSLILESASTNQTSMYLCASSSPWTDVYEQYFGPGTRLTVT.

This clone occurred a few times. The CDR3 DNA follows: TGTGCCAGCAGCTCCCAGGGTCAAGAGACCCAGTACTTC. Translation gives CASSSQGQETQYF. The V gene is TRBV7-9, the J gene TRBJ2-5; a weak D match, TRBD1 (5 bases). Germline loops: CDR1 SEHNR, CDR2 FQNEAQ (reference sequence). V lost 4 bases and J 2 bases, leaving 8 bases between the germline ends. The CDR3 has 13 residues.